Listed below are T cell receptor beta chains from one sample, sequenced in a study of shared clonotypes between healthy human individuals. Only in-frame clones appear in the TCRdb table, and some are missing; sequencing was by immunoSEQ multiplex PCR. There are about 2 million clones in the sample; 85% to 95% occur only once, and around 0.13% lies in the top ten. Sequenced: naive CD4+ T cells sorted from blood. These TCRs come from a man younger than 30 in good health. Both conserved end residues are part of each CDR3. The D gene is left open where the match is weak. Expanded clones are given a class, and other clones once, few, many or no size at all.

>TRBV6-6|TRBJ1-6|-|few
CASSQTGPLNSPLHF
TGTGCCAGCAGCCAAACCGGGCCGCTTAATTCACCCCTCCACTTT
>TRBV27|TRBJ2-1|TRBD2|-
CASSVSTSGVNEQFF
TGTGCCAGCAGCGTTTCGACTAGCGGGGTCAATGAGCAGTTCTTC
>TRBV19|TRBJ1-6|-|-
CASSWAVGPLHF
TGTGCCAGTAGTTGGGCCGTCGGACCCCTCCACTTT
>TRBV5-1|TRBJ2-5|-|-
CASTHHGQYQETQYF
TGCGCCAGCACCCATCACGGACAGTACCAAGAGACCCAGTACTTC
>TRBV7-2|TRBJ2-7|-|-
CASSGTGGLYEQYF
TGTGCCAGCAGCGGGACTGGGGGGCTCTACGAGCAGTACTTC
>TRBV7-2|TRBJ2-7|TRBD1|-
CASSPWTGVTYEQYF
TGTGCCAGCAGCCCTTGGACAGGGGTAACCTACGAGCAGTACTTC
>TRBV20-1|TRBJ2-1|-|-
CSARPYNEQFF
TGCAGTGCTAGACCTTACAATGAGCAGTTCTTC
>TRBV9|TRBJ1-3|TRBD1|-
CASSADRASGNTIYF
TGTGCCAGCAGCGCGGACAGGGCGTCTGGAAACACCATATATTTT
>TRBV7-2|TRBJ2-3|TRBD2|-
CASSSQAGETDTQYF
TGTGCCAGCAGCTCTCAAGCGGGAGAGACAGATACGCAGTATTTT
>TRBV6-1|TRBJ1-4|-|-
CASSDLRGEKLFF
TGTGCCAGCAGTGACTTAAGGGGTGAAAAACTGTTTTTT
>TRBV5-1|TRBJ1-1|-|once
CASSMGHQNTEAFF
TGCGCCAGCAGCATGGGACACCAGAACACTGAAGCTTTCTTT
>TRBV5-6|TRBJ2-5|-|once
CASSRMGLQETQYF
TGTGCCAGCAGCCGAATGGGACTCCAAGAGACCCAGTACTTC
>TRBV6-5|TRBJ2-7|TRBD2|-
CASRLLAGAYEQYF
TGTGCCAGCAGGTTACTAGCGGGAGCCTACGAGCAGTACTTC
>TRBV9|TRBJ2-7|TRBD2|-
CASSGEGGQYF
TGTGCCAGCAGCGGGGAGGGTGGGCAGTACTTC
>TRBV19|TRBJ1-1|TRBD1|-
CASSIVTGGSEAFF
TGTGCCAGTAGTATTGTGACAGGGGGATCTGAAGCTTTCTTT
>TRBV6-5|TRBJ2-5|-|-
CASRGPGLETQYF
TGTGCCAGCAGGGGGCCGGGACTGGAGACCCAGTACTTC
>TRBV19|TRBJ2-5|TRBD1|once
CASSTHRDSRGETQYF
TGTGCCAGTAGTACACACCGGGACAGCAGAGGCGAGACCCAGTACTTC
>TRBV30|TRBJ2-1|-|-
CACSAPRGFYYNEQFF
TGTGCCTGCAGCGCCCCAAGGGGATTCTACTACAATGAGCAGTTCTTC
>TRBV14|TRBJ2-7|TRBD2|-
CASSLLAGEWEQYF
TGTGCCAGCAGCCTACTAGCGGGAGAATGGGAGCAGTACTTC
>TRBV6-1|TRBJ1-4|TRBD1|-
CASGSGTGAEKLFF
TGTGCCAGCGGTTCCGGGACAGGGGCTGAAAAACTGTTTTTT
>TRBV5-4|TRBJ2-3|-|-
CASRMTRTDTQYF
TGTGCCAGCAGGATGACACGCACAGATACGCAGTATTTT
>TRBV19|TRBJ1-5|-|-
CASSISLTGSNQPQHF
TGTGCCAGTAGTATATCTCTAACGGGTAGCAATCAGCCCCAGCATTTT
>TRBV14|TRBJ2-2|-|-
CASSQDRELFF
TGTGCCAGCAGCCAAGATCGGGAGCTGTTTTTT
>TRBV11-2|TRBJ2-7|-|-
CASSSKGSSGEQYF
TGTGCCAGCAGCTCCAAAGGGAGCTCAGGCGAGCAGTACTTC
>TRBV4-3|TRBJ2-1|TRBD2|-
CASSQDRGGPAEYEQFF
TGCGCCAGCAGCCAAGATCGGGGGGGCCCTGCTGAGTATGAGCAGTTCTTC
>TRBV7-3|TRBJ2-1|-|-
CASSLNVGISNEQFF
TGTGCCAGCAGCTTAAACGTAGGGATAAGCAATGAGCAGTTCTTC
>TRBV6-1|TRBJ1-2|TRBD1|-
CASTTPTGLRGYTF
TGTGCCAGCACCACCCCGACAGGGCTACGGGGCTACACCTTC
>TRBV7-8|TRBJ1-1|-|-
CASSLSPRGVNTEAFF
TGTGCCAGCAGCTTGTCACCAAGGGGGGTGAACACTGAAGCTTTCTTT
>TRBV7-6|TRBJ2-5|-|-
CASRTGTQQETQYF
TGTGCCAGCAGAACTGGAACCCAGCAGGAGACCCAGTACTTC
>TRBV4-3|TRBJ2-7|-|-
CASSQMMGQQQYF
TGCGCCAGCAGCCAGATGATGGGGCAACAGCAGTACTTC
>TRBV6-5|TRBJ2-2|TRBD2|-
CASRTRGGPGELFF
TGTGCCAGCCGCACCCGGGGGGGCCCCGGGGAGCTGTTTTTT
>TRBV21-1|TRBJ2-1|-|once
CASSKEAGTSGRPGEQFF
TGTGCCAGCAGCAAAGAGGCGGGGACTAGCGGGAGGCCGGGCGAGCAGTTCTTC
>TRBV4-1|TRBJ1-2|-|-
CASSRNPSMQGKQTNYGYTF
TGCGCCAGCAGCCGAAATCCCTCCATGCAGGGGAAACAAACTAACTATGGCTACACCTTC
>TRBV19|TRBJ1-6|-|once
CASSHTGPGSPLHF
TGTGCCAGTAGTCATACGGGACCGGGCTCACCCCTCCACTTT
>TRBV10-3|TRBJ2-7|TRBD1|-
CAIQRGQGSYEQYF
TGTGCCATACAACGGGGACAGGGATCCTACGAGCAGTACTTC
>TRBV5-1|TRBJ1-6|-|-
CASSLEGSRPGQGPLHF
TGCGCCAGCAGCTTGGAGGGCAGCCGACCGGGTCAGGGACCCCTCCACTTT
>TRBV9|TRBJ2-2|TRBD2|-
CASSAPLAGNTGELFF
TGTGCCAGCAGCGCTCCACTAGCGGGGAACACCGGGGAGCTGTTTTTT
>TRBV30|TRBJ1-4|-|-
CAWGAQANEKLFF
TGTGCCTGGGGGGCGCAAGCTAATGAAAAACTGTTTTTT
>TRBV10-1|TRBJ2-2|-|once
CASSDEADTGELFF
TGCGCCAGCAGTGACGAAGCGGACACCGGGGAGCTGTTTTTT
>TRBV5-1|TRBJ2-1|-|-
CASSLAMLNEQFF
TGCGCCAGCAGCTTGGCGATGTTGAATGAGCAGTTCTTC
>TRBV4-3|TRBJ1-6|-|few
CASSQEFYNSPLHF
TGCGCCAGCAGCCAAGAATTCTATAATTCACCCCTCCACTTT
>TRBV19|TRBJ2-1|-|-
CASSIRGEQFF
TGTGCCAGTAGTATAAGGGGTGAGCAGTTCTTC
>TRBV4-3|TRBJ1-1|-|once
CASSQQGFWGAGTEAFF
TGCGCCAGCAGCCAACAAGGGTTCTGGGGGGCTGGTACTGAAGCTTTCTTT
>TRBV25-1|TRBJ2-7|TRBD1|few
CASSDHGTGGAYEQYF
TGTGCCAGCAGTGACCACGGGACAGGGGGTGCGTACGAGCAGTACTTC
>TRBV5-4|TRBJ2-1|TRBD2|-
CASSLVSSGRALGYNEQFF
TGTGCCAGCAGCTTAGTTTCTAGCGGGAGGGCCCTCGGCTACAATGAGCAGTTCTTC
>TRBV6-5|TRBJ1-2|-|-
CASSRDGLPGYTF
TGTGCCAGCAGCAGAGACGGCCTCCCTGGCTACACCTTC
>TRBV7-3|TRBJ2-2|TRBD1|-
CASSPRQGAGELFF
TGTGCCAGCAGCCCCAGACAGGGGGCCGGGGAGCTGTTTTTT
>TRBV19|TRBJ2-7|TRBD1|-
CASSTPGQLGYEQYF
TGTGCCAGTAGTACACCGGGACAGCTAGGGTACGAGCAGTACTTC